These 10 T cell receptor beta chains originate from one sample sequenced in a study of blood T cell repertoires in COVID-19. The method was immunoSEQ multiplex PCR; TCRdb's version includes in-frame clones alone and lacks a portion of them. The table lists roughly 250,000 clones, around nine tenths of them singletons. Specimen: PBMCs or T cells enriched from blood (not recorded which). These receptors came from a woman aged 50 to 60 who had recovered from COVID-19.

The rearrangement joins TRBV6-5 to TRBJ2-3; the match to TRBD2 covers 9 bases. From germline, CDR1 is MNHEY and CDR2 SVGAGI. The J segment lost 7 bases and the V segment lost 10 bases, leaving 15 bases of the junction unmatched. The CDR3 loop spans 15 amino acids. The CDR3 here is CATKLAGDLWNTQYF. The CDR3 nucleotides are TGTGCCACCAAATTAGCGGGAGACCTATGGAATACGCAGTATTTT.

The V call is TRBV5-1, the J call TRBJ2-7; D is ambiguous. Germline V gives CDR1 SGHRS, CDR2 YFSETQ. The CDR3 has 11 residues. The V end lost 4 bases, the J end lost 3 bases, and 5 bases lay between the germline ends. The CDR3 bases are TGCGCCAGCAGCCTAGACTACGAGCAGTACTTC. Encoded protein: CASSLDYEQYF.

This chain links TRBV27 with TRBJ1-5; 9 bases align to TRBD1. CDR1 MNHEY and CDR2 SMNVEV come from the germline V gene (reference sequence). CDR3 length: 16 amino acids. The J segment lost 5 bases and the V segment lost 3 bases, leaving 8 bases of the junction unmatched. The CDR3 region has the DNA TGTGCCAGCAGTTTGATCGGGACAGGGAGGGATCAGCCCCAGCATTTT. As protein: CASSLIGTGRDQPQHF.

The CDR3 nucleotides are TGTGCCAGTATTACGGTCACTGAAGCTTTCTTT. Translating it yields CASITVTEAFF. This chain links TRBV19 with TRBJ1-1, with D uncertain. With 7 bases removed from V and 4 bases from J, the gap between germline ends came to 7 bases. The CDR3 contains 11 residues. Germline V gene lookup returns CDR1 LNHDA and CDR2 SQIVND (reference sequence).

V is TRBV7-9 and J is TRBJ1-1; D ambiguous. The ends were cut back, 0 bases at V and 0 bases at J, with 8 bases in the middle. Germline V gene lookup returns CDR1 SEHNR and CDR2 FQNEAQ (reference sequence). CDR3 size: 15 residues. The CDR3 protein is CASSLALAMNTEAFF. The CDR3 nucleotides read TGTGCCAGCAGCTTAGCGCTAGCCATGAACACTGAAGCTTTCTTT. Using reference TRBV7-9 and TRBJ1-1 for the parts outside the CDR3, the full variable domain is DTGVSQNPRHKITKRGQNVTFRCDPISEHNRLYWYRQTLGQGPEFLTYFQNEAQLEKSRLLSDRFSAERPKGSFSTLEIQRTEQGDSAMYLCASSLALAMNTEAFFGQGTRLTVV.

V and J are TRBV9 and TRBJ2-3; perhaps TRBD1 as D (5 bases). Germline V gives CDR1 SGDLS, CDR2 YYNGEE. The CDR3 extends over 15 amino acids. Trimming left V 1 base short and J 2 bases short, with 11 bases between. This CDR3 is CASSVWSGNTDTQYF. In DNA, the CDR3 is TGTGCCAGCAGCGTATGGTCAGGGAACACAGATACGCAGTATTTT.

The V and J genes are TRBV29-1 and TRBJ2-7, with D perhaps matching TRBD1 (6 bases). V lost 2 bases to trimming and J lost 3 bases, with 11 bases between them. CDR3 length equals 13 residues. CDR1 and CDR2 (germline): SQVTM, ANQGSEA. The CDR3 is CSVELDSSYEQYF. In DNA, the CDR3 is TGCAGCGTTGAATTGGACAGCAGCTACGAGCAGTACTTC.

The chain recombines TRBV5-3 with TRBJ1-2; D is unresolved. TRBV5-3 is an open reading frame whose function is uncertain. V gave up 3 bases and J gave up 11 bases, with 2 bases separating them. The CDR3 covers 8 residues. The CDR3 reads CARSSYTF. The CDR3 bases are TGTGCCAGAAGCTCTTACACCTTC.

The chain carries TRBV10-3 and TRBJ1-1; TRBD1 aligns across 10 bases. The CDR3 consists of 15 residues. CDR1 and CDR2 from the germline V gene are ENHRY and SYGVKD. After removal of 6 bases from V and 2 bases from J, the junction contained 6 bases not matched to a gene. The CDR3: CAISRGQGINTEAFF. The DNA of the CDR3 is TGTGCCATCAGCAGGGGACAGGGGATCAACACTGAAGCTTTCTTT.

J is TRBJ1-2 and V is TRBV19; D perhaps matches TRBD1 (5 bases). The germline V gene has CDR1 LNHDA and CDR2 SQIVND (reference sequence). The V end was cut by 1 base, the J end by 6 bases, with 15 bases between. The CDR3 contains 15 residues. The CDR3: CASSIGAGIRNGYTF. The CDR3 bases are TGTGCCAGTAGTATAGGAGCAGGGATTCGTAATGGCTACACCTTC.